This T cell receptor (beta chain) was identified during a study of cytomegalovirus exposure and HLA in healthy donors. Overall study results and limits: Subsequent analysis showed first-cohort TCR clusters tending to co-occur in more than 95 validation repertoires.

CDR3 size: 15 residues. V lost 3 bases and J 6 bases, leaving 16 bases between the germline ends. The germline gives CDR1 LNHDA, CDR2 SQIVND (reference sequence). Comment on this clone: The antigen is unknown.

Profiled with immunoSEQ multiplex PCR; TCRdb holds only in-frame clones, not every one. Here the sample spans about 240,000 clones, approximately 83% being singletons. The chain couples TRBV19 to TRBJ2-3, with D possibly being TRBD1 (6 bases). The sequenced sample was PBMCs. The sequence was obtained from a woman in her twenties or thirties in good health and CMV-seropositive. CDR3 protein: CASSISDSSMDTQYF. The CDR3, as DNA: TGTGCCAGTAGTATCTCGGACAGTTCCATGGATACGCAGTATTTT. Together with reference TRBV19 and TRBJ2-3, the CDR3 gives the full variable domain: DGGITQSPKYLFRKEGQNVTLSCEQNLNHDAMYWYRQDPGQGLRLIYYSQIVNDFQKGDIAEGYSVSREKKESFPLTVTSAQKNPTAFYLCASSISDSSMDTQYFGPGTRLTVL.